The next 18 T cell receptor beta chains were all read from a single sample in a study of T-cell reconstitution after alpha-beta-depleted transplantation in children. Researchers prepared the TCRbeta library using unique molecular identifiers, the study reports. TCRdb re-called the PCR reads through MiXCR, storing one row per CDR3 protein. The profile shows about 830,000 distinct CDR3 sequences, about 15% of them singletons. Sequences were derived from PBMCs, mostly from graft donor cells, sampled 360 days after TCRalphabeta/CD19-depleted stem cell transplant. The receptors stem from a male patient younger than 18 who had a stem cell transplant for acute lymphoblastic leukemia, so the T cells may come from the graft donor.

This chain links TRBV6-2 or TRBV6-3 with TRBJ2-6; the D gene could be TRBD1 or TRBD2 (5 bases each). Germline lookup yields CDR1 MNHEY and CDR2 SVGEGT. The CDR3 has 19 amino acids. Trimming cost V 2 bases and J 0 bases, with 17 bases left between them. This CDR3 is CASSYGVQGRGSGANVLTF. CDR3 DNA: TGTGCCAGCAGTTACGGGGTCCAGGGACGTGGCTCTGGGGCCAACGTCCTGACTTTC.

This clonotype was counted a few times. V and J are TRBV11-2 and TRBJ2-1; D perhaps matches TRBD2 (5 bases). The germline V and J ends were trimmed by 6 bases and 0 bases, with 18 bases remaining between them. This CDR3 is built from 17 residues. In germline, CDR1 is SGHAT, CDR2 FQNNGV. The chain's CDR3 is CASSYLWRASSYNEQFF. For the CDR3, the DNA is TGTGCCAGCAGTTACCTCTGGCGGGCGAGCTCCTACAATGAGCAGTTCTTC.

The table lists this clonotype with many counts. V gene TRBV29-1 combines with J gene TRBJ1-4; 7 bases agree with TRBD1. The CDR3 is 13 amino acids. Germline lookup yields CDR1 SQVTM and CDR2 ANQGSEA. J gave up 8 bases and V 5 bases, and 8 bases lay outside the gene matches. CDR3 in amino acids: CSVNRGLKEKLFF. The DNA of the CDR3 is TGCAGCGTTAACAGGGGTTTGAAGGAAAAACTGTTTTTT.

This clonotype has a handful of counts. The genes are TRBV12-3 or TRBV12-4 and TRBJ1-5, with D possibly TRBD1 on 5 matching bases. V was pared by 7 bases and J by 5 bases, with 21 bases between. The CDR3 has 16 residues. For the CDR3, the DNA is TGTGCCAGCACCCTAGAAATCGGGGACCCTCATCAGCCCCAGCATTTT. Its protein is CASTLEIGDPHQPQHF.

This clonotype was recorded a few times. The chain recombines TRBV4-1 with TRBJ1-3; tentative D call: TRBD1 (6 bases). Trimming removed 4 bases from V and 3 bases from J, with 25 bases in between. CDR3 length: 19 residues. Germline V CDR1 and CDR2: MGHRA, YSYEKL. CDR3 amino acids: CASSPAGQQGWMVGNTIYF. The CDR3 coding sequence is TGCGCCAGCAGCCCAGCCGGGCAACAGGGTTGGATGGTTGGAAACACCATATATTTT.

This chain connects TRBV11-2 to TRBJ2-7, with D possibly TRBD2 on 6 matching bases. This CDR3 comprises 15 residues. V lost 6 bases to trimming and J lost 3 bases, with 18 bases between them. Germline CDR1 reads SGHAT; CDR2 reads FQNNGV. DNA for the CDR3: TGTGCCAGCAGGGGTCAGAGCGGGCGATACTACGAGCAGTACTTC. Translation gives CASRGQSGRYYEQYF. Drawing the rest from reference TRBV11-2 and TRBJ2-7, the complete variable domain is EAGVAQSPRYKIIEKRQSVAFWCNPISGHATLYWYQQILGQGPKLLIQFQNNGVVDDSQLPKDRFSAERLKGVDSTLKIQPAKLEDSAVYLCASRGQSGRYYEQYFGPGTRLTVT.

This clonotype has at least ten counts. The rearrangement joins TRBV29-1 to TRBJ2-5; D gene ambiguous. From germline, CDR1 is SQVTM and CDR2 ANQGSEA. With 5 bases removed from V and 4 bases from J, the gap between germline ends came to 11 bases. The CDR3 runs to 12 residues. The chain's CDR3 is CSVRMVTETQYF. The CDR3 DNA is TGCAGCGTTAGAATGGTGACAGAGACCCAGTACTTC. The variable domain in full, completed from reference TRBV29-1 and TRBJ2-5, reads SAVISQKPSRDICQRGTSLTIQCQVDSQVTMMFWYRQQPGQSLTLIATANQGSEATYESGFVIDKFPISRPNLTFSTLTVSNMSPEDSSIYLCSVRMVTETQYFGPGTRLLVL.

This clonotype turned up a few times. The CDR3 coding sequence is TGCGCCAGCAGCTTACAGGGTTTCTTCGAGGAGACCCAGTACTTC. Translating it yields CASSLQGFFEETQYF. The V call is TRBV5-1, the J call TRBJ2-5, with D tentatively TRBD1 (6 bases). CDR3 size: 15 residues. Germline CDR1 and CDR2: SGHRS and YFSETQ. Trimming shortened V by 2 bases and J by 5 bases, and 16 bases separated the two germline ends.

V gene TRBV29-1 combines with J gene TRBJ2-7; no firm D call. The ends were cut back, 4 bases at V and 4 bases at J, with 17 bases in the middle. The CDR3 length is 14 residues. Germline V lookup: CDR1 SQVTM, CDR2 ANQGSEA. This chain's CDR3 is CSVGAGWDLYEQYF. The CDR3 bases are TGCAGCGTTGGCGCTGGGTGGGATCTTTACGAGCAGTACTTC.

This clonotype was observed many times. The CDR3, as DNA: TGTGCCAGCAGCTTAGGAGCAGGGGTTCGTGAAAAACTGTTTTTT. It codes for CASSLGAGVREKLFF. The chain combines TRBV7-9 with TRBJ1-4; D is perhaps TRBD1 (6 bases). Trimming stripped 1 base from V and 7 bases from J, with 13 bases between. This CDR3 spans 15 amino acids. CDR1 is SEHNR, CDR2 FQNEAQ, per germline (reference sequence).

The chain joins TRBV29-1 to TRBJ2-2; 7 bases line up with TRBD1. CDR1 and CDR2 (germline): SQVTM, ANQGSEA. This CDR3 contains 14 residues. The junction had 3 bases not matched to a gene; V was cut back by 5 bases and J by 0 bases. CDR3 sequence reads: CSVLGQPNTGELFF. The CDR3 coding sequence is TGCAGCGTTTTGGGACAGCCGAACACCGGGGAGCTGTTTTTT.

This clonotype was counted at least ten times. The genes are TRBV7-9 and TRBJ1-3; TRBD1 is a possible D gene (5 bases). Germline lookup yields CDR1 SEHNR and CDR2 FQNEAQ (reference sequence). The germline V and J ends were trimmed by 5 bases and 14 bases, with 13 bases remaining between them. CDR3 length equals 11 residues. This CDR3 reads CASSPRDGLYF. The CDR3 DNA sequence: TGTGCCAGCAGCCCACGGGACGGACTATATTTT. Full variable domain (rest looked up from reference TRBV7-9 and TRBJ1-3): DTGVSQNPRHKITKRGQNVTFRCDPISEHNRLYWYRQTLGQGPEFLTYFQNEAQLEKSRLLSDRFSAERPKGSFSTLEIQRTEQGDSAMYLCASSPRDGLYFGEGSWLTVV.

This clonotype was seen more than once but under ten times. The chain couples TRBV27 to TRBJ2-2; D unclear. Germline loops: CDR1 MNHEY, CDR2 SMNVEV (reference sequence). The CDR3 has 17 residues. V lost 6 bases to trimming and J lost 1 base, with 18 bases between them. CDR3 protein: CASSPRIARVNTGELFF. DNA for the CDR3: TGTGCCAGCAGCCCGAGAATAGCCAGAGTGAACACCGGGGAGCTGTTTTTT.

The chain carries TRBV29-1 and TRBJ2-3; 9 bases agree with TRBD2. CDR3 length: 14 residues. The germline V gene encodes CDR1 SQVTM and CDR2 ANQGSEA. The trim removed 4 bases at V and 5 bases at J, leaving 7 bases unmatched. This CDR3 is CSVVGLAIRDTQYF. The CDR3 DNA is TGCAGCGTTGTAGGACTAGCGATCAGAGATACGCAGTATTTT.

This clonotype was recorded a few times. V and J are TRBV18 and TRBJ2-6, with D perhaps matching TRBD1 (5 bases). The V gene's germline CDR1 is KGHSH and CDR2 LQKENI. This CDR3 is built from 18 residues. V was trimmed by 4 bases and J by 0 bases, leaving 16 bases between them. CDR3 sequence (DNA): TGTGCCAGCTCACTTGTCCTACAGGCAAGCTCTGGGGCCAACGTCCTGACTTTC. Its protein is CASSLVLQASSGANVLTF.

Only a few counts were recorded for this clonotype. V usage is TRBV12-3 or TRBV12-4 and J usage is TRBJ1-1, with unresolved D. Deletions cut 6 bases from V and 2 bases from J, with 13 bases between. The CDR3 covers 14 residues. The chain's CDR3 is CASSLRTFNTEAFF. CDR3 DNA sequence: TGTGCCAGCAGCCTCCGGACCTTTAACACTGAAGCTTTCTTT.

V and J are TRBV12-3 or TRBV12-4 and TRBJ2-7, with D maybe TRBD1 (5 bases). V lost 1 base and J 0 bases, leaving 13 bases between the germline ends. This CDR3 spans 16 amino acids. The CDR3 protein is CASSLGLTAGSYEQYF. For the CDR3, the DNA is TGTGCCAGCAGTTTAGGGTTGACAGCCGGCTCCTACGAGCAGTACTTC.

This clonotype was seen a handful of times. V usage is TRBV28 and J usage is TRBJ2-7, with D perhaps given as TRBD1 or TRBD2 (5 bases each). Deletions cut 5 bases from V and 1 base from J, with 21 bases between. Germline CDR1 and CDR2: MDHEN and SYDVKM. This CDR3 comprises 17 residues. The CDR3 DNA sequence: TGTGCCAGCAGTCGAGGGGTAGTCCGGGACGTATCCTACGAGCAGTACTTC. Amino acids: CASSRGVVRDVSYEQYF.